This T cell receptor beta chain was recorded in a study of graft-versus-host responses after intestinal transplantation. Study conclusions and caveats: Graft-versus-host to host-versus-graft clonal ratios in allografts were high in patients with graft-donor T cell macrochimerism. Some GvH clones were seen earlier in gut or blood, suggesting intestinal origin.

Some clones are missing from TCRdb's copy, which holds only in-frame ones; the method was immunoSEQ multiplex PCR. The sample includes just over 70,000 clones, around 82% of them seen just once. This clone appeared once. Its antigen is as yet unknown. This CDR3 comprises 14 residues. Trimming at V came to 5 bases and at J to 4 bases, leaving 5 bases not matched to a gene. Germline-derived CDR1 and CDR2 are SGHRS and YFSETQ. The J gene is TRBJ2-3, the V gene TRBV5-1, with 9 bases aligning to TRBD2. The source is a human donor who was the organ donor for an intestinal transplant. The source was unstimulated CD4+ T cells sorted from spleen or lymph node cells, collected before transplant. The CDR3 loop reads CASRPLAGSDTQYF. The CDR3, as DNA: TGCGCCAGCAGGCCTCTAGCGGGGTCAGATACGCAGTATTTT.